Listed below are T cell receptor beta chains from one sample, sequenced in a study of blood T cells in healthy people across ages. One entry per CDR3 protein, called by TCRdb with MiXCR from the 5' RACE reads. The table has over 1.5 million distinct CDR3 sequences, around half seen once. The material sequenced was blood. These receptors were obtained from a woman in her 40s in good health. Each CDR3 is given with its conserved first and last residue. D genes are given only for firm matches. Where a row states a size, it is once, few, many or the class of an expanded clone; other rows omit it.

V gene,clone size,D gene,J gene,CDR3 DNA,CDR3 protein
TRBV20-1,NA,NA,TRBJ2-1,TGCAGTGCTAGGCGTCCGGGGGGCCTAAACAAGGAGCAGTTCTTC,CSARRPGGLNKEQFF
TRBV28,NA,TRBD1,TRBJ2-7,TGTGCCAGCAGTGCCGGGACAGGGGGTTTCTACGAGCAGTACTTC,CASSAGTGGFYEQYF
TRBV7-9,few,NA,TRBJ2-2,TGTGCCAGCAGCTTAGGGGCGAACACCGGGGAGCTGTTTTTT,CASSLGANTGELFF
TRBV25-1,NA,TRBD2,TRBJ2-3,TGTGCCAGCAGTCAGCTAGCGGGGGGGTCAGATACGCAGTATTTT,CASSQLAGGSDTQYF
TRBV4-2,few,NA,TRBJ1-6,TGTGCCAGCAGCCAAGGAATGGACAGAAATTCACCCCTCCACTTT,CASSQGMDRNSPLHF
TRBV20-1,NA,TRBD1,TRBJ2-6,TGCAGTGCGCGCCCTTTACAGGGGCAGAGCTCTGGGGCCAACGTCCTGACTTTC,CSARPLQGQSSGANVLTF
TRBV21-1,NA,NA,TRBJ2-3,TGTGCCAGCAGGCAAAGTACGAGGGTCAGCACAGATACGCAGTATTTT,CASRQSTRVSTDTQYF
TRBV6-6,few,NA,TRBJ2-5,TGTGCCAGTTATGGAGGGGGGGCCTCGGAGACCCAGTACTTC,CASYGGGASETQYF
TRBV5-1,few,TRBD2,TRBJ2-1,TGCGCCAGCAGACTAGGTCGCGGGGGAGATGAGCAGTTCTTC,CASRLGRGGDEQFF
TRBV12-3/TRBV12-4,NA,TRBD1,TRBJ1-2,TGTGCCAGCAGTTTAGAGGGGGCAGACAGAGTCTATGGCTACACCTTC,CASSLEGADRVYGYTF
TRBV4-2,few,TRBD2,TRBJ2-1,TGTGCCAGCAGCCAAGCTACTAGCGGGAGCTCCTACAATGAGCAGTTCTTC,CASSQATSGSSYNEQFF
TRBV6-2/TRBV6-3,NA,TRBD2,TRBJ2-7,TGTGCCAGCAAACGGACTAGCGAAAACTACGAGCAGTACTTC,CASKRTSENYEQYF
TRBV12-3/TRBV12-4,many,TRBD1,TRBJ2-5,TGTGCCAGCAGTTCCCCCGAGGGGGCGGGAGAGACCCAGTACTTC,CASSSPEGAGETQYF
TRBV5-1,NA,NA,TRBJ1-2,TGCGCCAGCAGCGCGGACACCAAGGGCTACACCTTC,CASSADTKGYTF
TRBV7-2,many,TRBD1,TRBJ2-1,TGTGCCAGCAGCCCGGACAGGGCCTCCTACAATGAGCAGTTCTTC,CASSPDRASYNEQFF
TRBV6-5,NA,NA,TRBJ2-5,TGTGCCAGCAGTTATAACGTAAGGGGAGGAGAGACCCAGTACTTC,CASSYNVRGGETQYF
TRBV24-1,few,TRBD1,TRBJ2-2,TGTGCCACCAGTGATTTGCCCGGGGACAGGGGGCTCAACGGGGAGCTGTTTTTT,CATSDLPGDRGLNGELFF
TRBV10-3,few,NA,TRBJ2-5,TGTGCCACTCGAGAGGGATTGGGGCCCCAAGAGACCCAGTACTTC,CATREGLGPQETQYF
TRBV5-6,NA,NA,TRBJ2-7,TGTGCCAGCAGCTTGGTCGGACGCAGCTCCTACGAGCAGTACTTC,CASSLVGRSSYEQYF
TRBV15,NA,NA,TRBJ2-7,TGTGCCACCAGCAGAGATCCGAGCACCTACGAGCAGTACTTC,CATSRDPSTYEQYF
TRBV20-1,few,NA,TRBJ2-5,TGCAGTGCTAGAGATGGGCGGGGTAAACAAGAGACCCAGTACTTC,CSARDGRGKQETQYF
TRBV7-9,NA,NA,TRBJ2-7,TGTGCCAGCAGCTTAGTAGGGACCCAGAAGTACTTC,CASSLVGTQKYF
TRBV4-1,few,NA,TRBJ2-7,TGCGCCAGCAGCCATAGAGACGGTAGCTACGAGCAGTACTTC,CASSHRDGSYEQYF
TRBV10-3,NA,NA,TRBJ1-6,TGTGCCACCAATCGGGGCAGTCTCGATTCACCCCCCCACTTT,CATNRGSLDSPPHF
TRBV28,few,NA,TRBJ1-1,TGTGCCAGCAGTTCGCGTTTAATGAACACTGAAGCTTTCTTT,CASSSRLMNTEAFF
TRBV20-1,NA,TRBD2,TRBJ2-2,TGCAGTGCAATAATGACTAGCGGGGGGGACACCGGGGAGCTGTTTTTT,CSAIMTSGGDTGELFF
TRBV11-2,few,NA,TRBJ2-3,TGTGCCAGCAGCCGAGGGGGGCAGTCGACGGCTTCAGATACGCAGTATTTT,CASSRGGQSTASDTQYF
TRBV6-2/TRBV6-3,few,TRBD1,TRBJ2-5,TGTGCCAGCGTCAGCAGGGGGACTGGGACAGGGGTTCGGCAGACCCAGTACTTC,CASVSRGTGTGVRQTQYF
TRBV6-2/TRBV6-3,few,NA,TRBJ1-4,TGTGCCAGCAGGGGGGCAGATAATGAAAAACTGTTTTTT,CASRGADNEKLFF
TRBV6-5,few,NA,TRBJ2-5,TGTGCCAGCAGTTACTCGAAAAAACAGTTCCGGGGAGGTTCATTAGAGACCCAGTACTTC,CASSYSKKQFRGGSLETQYF
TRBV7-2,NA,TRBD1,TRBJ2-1,TGTGCCAGCAGCAACGACAGGGTGGTAGACGAGCAGTTCTTC,CASSNDRVVDEQFF
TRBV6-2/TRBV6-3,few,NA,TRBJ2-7,TGTGCCAGCTCGGACAGTGACCGCTACGAGCAGTACTTC,CASSDSDRYEQYF
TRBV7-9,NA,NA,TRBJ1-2,TGTGCCAGCAGCTTAGCGAATCTTCCGGACTATGGCTACACCTTC,CASSLANLPDYGYTF
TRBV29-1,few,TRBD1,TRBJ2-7,TGCAGCGCCCGACAGGGAACCCTGAGCCACGAGCAGTACTTC,CSARQGTLSHEQYF
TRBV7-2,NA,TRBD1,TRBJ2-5,TGTGCCAGCTCAAAAGGGGGCTGGCGAGAGACCCAGTACTTC,CASSKGGWRETQYF
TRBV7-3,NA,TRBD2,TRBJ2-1,TGTGCCAGCAGCTTAATGGCTAGCGGGGGGAATTTGAATGAGCAGTTCTTC,CASSLMASGGNLNEQFF
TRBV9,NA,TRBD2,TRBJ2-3,TGTGCCAGCAGTAAGCGGGGGGGCGAGGCAGATACGCAGTATTTT,CASSKRGGEADTQYF
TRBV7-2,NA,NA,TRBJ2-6,TGTGCAAACCGGCTCTCTGGGGCCAACGTCCTGACTTTC,CANRLSGANVLTF
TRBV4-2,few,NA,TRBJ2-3,TGTGCCAGCAGCTTGATCCGGGACTCAGGCACAGATACGCAGTATTTT,CASSLIRDSGTDTQYF
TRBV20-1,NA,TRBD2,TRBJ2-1,TGCAGTGCTAGTAAGGCTAGCGGGGGCAATGAGCAGTTCTTC,CSASKASGGNEQFF
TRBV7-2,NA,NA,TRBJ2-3,TGTGCCAGCAGCTTAGTAGCGGCGGGGCTCACAGATACGCAGTATTTT,CASSLVAAGLTDTQYF
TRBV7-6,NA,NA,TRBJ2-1,TGTGCCAGCAGCTTAGGGCCCGGCAACAATGAGCAGTTCTTC,CASSLGPGNNEQFF
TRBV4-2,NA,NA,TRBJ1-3,TGTGCCAGCAGCCGAGACCGAAGCACCGACACCATATATTTT,CASSRDRSTDTIYF
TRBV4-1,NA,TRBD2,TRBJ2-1,TGCGCCAGCAGCCTCGGGGGGGGCGTAGGTAAGCAGTTCTTC,CASSLGGGVGKQFF
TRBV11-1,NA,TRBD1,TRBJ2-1,TGTGCCAGCAGCCTCCGACAGGGGGAGTATAGTGAGCAGTTCTTC,CASSLRQGEYSEQFF
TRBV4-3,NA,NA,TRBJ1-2,TGCGCCAGCAGCCAAGAGAGTAGGGCTGGCTACACCTTC,CASSQESRAGYTF
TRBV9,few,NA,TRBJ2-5,TGTGCCAGCAGCGTAGCTCACGGGCTCACAGGGACCCAGTACTTC,CASSVAHGLTGTQYF
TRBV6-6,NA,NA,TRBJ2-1,TGTGCCAGTGTCTGGGGGTACAATGAGCAGTTCTTC,CASVWGYNEQFF
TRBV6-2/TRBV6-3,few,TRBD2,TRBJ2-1,TGTGCCAGCCGAAAGACCACAACTAGCGGGGGAAGGCAGTTCTTC,CASRKTTTSGGRQFF
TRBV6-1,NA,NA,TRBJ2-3,TGTGCCAGCATCGAATACCGGGACCGAGAAGATACGCAGTATTTT,CASIEYRDREDTQYF
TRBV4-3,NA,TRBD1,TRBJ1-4,TGCGCCAGCAGCCAGAGACCGACAGGGATCAATGAAAAACTGTTTTTT,CASSQRPTGINEKLFF
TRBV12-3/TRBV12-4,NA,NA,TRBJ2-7,TGTGCCAGCAGTTTCTCCATCGGGTTCTCCACCTACGAGCAGTACTTC,CASSFSIGFSTYEQYF
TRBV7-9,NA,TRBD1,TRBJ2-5,TGTGCCAGCGGAACAGGGGGCTGGGGGCAGTACTTC,CASGTGGWGQYF
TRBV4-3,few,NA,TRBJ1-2,TGCGCCAGCAGCCAAGTGGGCCGTCTGGGGGGCTACACCTTC,CASSQVGRLGGYTF
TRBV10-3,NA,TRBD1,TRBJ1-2,TGTGCCATCAGTTTACTAGACAGGGCTTGCGGCTACACCTTC,CAISLLDRACGYTF
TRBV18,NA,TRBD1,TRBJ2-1,TGTGCCAGCTCACTCGGGACAGAAAGATTGCAGTTCTTC,CASSLGTERLQFF
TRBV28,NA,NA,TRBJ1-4,TGTGCCAGCAGGCCCTCATATGAAAAACTGTTTTTT,CASRPSYEKLFF